This T cell receptor (beta chain) emerged from a study of T-cell memory formation after mild COVID-19. This clonotype has more than one count but fewer than ten. Its antigen is undetermined. Study outcomes and limitations: Day 15 to 85 contracting clones showed balanced CD4/CD8; day 15 to 37 expanders favored CD4+.

TCRdb itself ran the 5' RACE reads through MiXCR, one entry per CDR3 protein. The sample includes a few hundred thousand distinct CDR3 sequences, about 17% of them seen just once. This CDR3 has 12 amino acids. Trimming stripped 1 base from V and 8 bases from J, with 8 bases between. In germline, CDR1 is SEHNR, CDR2 FQNEAQ (reference sequence). The origin of this receptor is a man aged 18 to 30 who had mild COVID-19 (a few samples of this study predate the infection). Cell type and time point are not known. The V gene is TRBV7-9, the J gene TRBJ1-1; D call uncertain. The sample consisted of PBMCs or a T cell subset sorted from them (not recorded which). The CDR3 sequence: CASSLEIDEAFF. In DNA, the CDR3 is TGTGCCAGCAGCTTAGAGATCGACGAAGCTTTCTTT.